The clone carrying this T cell receptor (beta chain) was observed many times. Its antigen is undetermined. The TCR beta CDR3 regions underwent amplification using RNA transcripts as the source. TCR CDR3 regions were first amplified by RT-PCR with HTBI primers. One entry per CDR3 protein results from TCRdb running MiXCR on the multiplex PCR reads. The data hold 450,000 to 650,000 distinct CDR3 sequences, with less than 25% observed a single time. This specimen belongs to a study of T cells in Graves' hyperthyroidism and ophthalmopathy. Study-wide findings and caveats: A 13 V-J signature model discriminated ophthalmopathy versus stable hyperthyroidism.

Orbital computed tomography and thyroid ultrasound, together with serum TRAb and thyroxine and clinical symptoms, were used for diagnoses. V was trimmed by 9 bases and J by 1 base, leaving 15 bases between them. This CDR3 has 14 residues. CDR1 and CDR2 (germline): MNHNS, SASEGT. The sequence was obtained from a man younger than 35 with Graves' hyperthyroidism. V gene TRBV6-1 combines with J gene TRBJ2-5; weak D call: TRBD2 (5 bases). Material: blood. The CDR3 loop is CASSDGPSQETQYF. The CDR3 DNA reads TGTGCCAGTAGCGACGGCCCGAGCCAAGAGACCCAGTACTTC.